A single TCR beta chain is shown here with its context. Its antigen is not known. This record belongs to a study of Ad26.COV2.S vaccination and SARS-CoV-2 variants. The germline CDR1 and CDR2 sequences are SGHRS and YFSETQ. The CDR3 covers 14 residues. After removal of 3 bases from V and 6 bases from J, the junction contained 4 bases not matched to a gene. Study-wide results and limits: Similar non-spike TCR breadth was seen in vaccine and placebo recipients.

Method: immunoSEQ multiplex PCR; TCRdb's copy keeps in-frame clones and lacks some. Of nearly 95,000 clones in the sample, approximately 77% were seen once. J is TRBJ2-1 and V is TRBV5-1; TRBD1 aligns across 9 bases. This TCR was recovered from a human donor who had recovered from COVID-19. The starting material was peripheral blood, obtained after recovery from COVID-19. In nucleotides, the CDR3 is TGCGCCAGCAGCTCCGGGACAGGGTCCAATGAGCAGTTCTTC. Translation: CASSSGTGSNEQFF.